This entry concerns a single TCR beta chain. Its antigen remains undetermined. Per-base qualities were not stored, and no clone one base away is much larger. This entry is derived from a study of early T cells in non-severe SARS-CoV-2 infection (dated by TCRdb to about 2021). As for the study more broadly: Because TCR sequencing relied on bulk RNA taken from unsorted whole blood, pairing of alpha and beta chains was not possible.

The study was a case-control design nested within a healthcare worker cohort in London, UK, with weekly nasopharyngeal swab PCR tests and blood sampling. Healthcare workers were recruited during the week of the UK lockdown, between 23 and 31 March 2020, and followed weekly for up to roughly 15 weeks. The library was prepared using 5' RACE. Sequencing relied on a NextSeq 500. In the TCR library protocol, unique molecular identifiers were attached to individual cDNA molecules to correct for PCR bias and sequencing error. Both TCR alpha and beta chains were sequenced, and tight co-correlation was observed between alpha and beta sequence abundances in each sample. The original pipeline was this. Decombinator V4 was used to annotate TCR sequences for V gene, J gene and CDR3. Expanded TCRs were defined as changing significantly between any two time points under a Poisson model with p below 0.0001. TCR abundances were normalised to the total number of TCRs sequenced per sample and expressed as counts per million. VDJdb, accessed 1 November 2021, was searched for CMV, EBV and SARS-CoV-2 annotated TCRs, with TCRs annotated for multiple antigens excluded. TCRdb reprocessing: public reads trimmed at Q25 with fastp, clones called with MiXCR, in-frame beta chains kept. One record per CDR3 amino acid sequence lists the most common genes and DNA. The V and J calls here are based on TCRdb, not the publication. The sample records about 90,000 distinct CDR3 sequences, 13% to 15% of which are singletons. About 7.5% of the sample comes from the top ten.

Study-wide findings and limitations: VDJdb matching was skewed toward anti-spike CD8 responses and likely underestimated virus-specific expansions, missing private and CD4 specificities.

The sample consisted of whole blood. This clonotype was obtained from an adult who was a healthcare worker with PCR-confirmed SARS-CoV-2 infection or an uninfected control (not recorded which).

For the CDR3, the sequence is CASSPEVSYTQYF. Here is the DNA: TGTGCCAGCAGCCCAGAGGTATCTTATACGCAGTATTTT. Recombination connected TRBV7-9 to TRBJ2-3; there is no confident call for the D gene. The junction shows trimming of 5 bases on V and 7 bases on J, plus 13 bases between the germline ends. The germline V gene (reference sequence) yields SEHNR for CDR1 and FQNEAQ for CDR2. Spanning cysteine to phenylalanine, the CDR3 consists of 13 amino acids. CDR3 DNA is the only sequence kept; it has 39 bases, read in frame from the first base.